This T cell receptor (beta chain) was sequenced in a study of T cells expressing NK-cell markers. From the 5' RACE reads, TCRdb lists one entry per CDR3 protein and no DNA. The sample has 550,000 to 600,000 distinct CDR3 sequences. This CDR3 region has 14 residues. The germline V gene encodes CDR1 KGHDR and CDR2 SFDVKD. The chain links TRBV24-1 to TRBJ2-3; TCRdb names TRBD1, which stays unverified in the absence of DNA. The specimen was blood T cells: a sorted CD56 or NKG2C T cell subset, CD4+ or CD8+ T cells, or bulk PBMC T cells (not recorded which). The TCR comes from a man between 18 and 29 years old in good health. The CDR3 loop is CATSGPLGADTQYF.